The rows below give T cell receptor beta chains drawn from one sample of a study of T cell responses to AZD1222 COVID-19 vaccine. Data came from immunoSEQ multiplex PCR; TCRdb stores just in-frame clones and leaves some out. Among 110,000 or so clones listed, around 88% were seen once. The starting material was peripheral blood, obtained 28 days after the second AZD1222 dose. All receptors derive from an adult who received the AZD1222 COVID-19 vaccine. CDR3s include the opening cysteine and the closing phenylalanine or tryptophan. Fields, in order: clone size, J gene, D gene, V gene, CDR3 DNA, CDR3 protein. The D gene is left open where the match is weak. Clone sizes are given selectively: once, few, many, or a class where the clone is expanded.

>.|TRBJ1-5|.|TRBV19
TGTGCCAGTAGTATAGATCGGTACCAGCCCCAGCATTTT
CASSIDRYQPQHF
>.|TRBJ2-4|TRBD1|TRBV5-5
TGTGCCAGCAGCCCTGCTGGGACAGACAAAAGCCCAAACATTCAGTACTTC
CASSPAGTDKSPNIQYF
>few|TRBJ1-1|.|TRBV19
TGTGCCAGTAGTCGGCAGGGGAACACTGAAGCTTTCTTT
CASSRQGNTEAFF
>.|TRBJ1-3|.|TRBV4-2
TGTGCCAGCAGCCAAGAGGGTTGGGGCAGGTCTGGAAACACCATATATTTT
CASSQEGWGRSGNTIYF
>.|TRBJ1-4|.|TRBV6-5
TGTGCCAGCAGTTCCTGGGGAGGTAATGAAAAACTGTTTTTT
CASSSWGGNEKLFF
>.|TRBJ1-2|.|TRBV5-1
TGCGCCAGCAGCTTGGGGAGGTCAAACTATGGCTACACCTTC
CASSLGRSNYGYTF
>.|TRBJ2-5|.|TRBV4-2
TGTGCCAGCAGCCAAGATTGGGGGGAAGAGACCCAGTACTTC
CASSQDWGEETQYF
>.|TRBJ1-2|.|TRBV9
TGTGCCAGCAGCGAGGGGACCGCAAGTCACACCTTC
CASSEGTASHTF
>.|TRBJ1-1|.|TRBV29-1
TGCAGCGCGCAACAGGGGAACACTGAAGCTTTCTTT
CSAQQGNTEAFF
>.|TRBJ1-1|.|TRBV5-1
TGCGCCAGCAGCTTGGATTACAGGAACACTGAAGCTTTCTTT
CASSLDYRNTEAFF
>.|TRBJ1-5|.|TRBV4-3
TGCGCCAGCAGCCAAGAGGCGTATAGCAATCAGCCCCAGCATTTT
CASSQEAYSNQPQHF
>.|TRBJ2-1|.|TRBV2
TGTGCCAGCAGTGGGAGAGACAGATTCCAGCAGTTCTTC
CASSGRDRFQQFF
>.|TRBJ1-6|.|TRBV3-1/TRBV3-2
TGTGCCAGCAGCAGTTGTCCCCCACATTCACCCCTCCACTTT
CASSSCPPHSPLHF
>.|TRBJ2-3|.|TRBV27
TGTGCCAGCAGTTTCCAAGATCAGGGGGATACGCAGTATTTT
CASSFQDQGDTQYF
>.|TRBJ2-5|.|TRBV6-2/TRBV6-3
TGTGCCAGCAGTTATGGGAGGAGTCAAGAGACCCAGTACTTC
CASSYGRSQETQYF
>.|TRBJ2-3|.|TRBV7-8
TGTGCCAGCAGCCAAAAGCGGGTTAGCACAGATACGCAGTATTTT
CASSQKRVSTDTQYF
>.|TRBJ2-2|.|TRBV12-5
TGTGCTAGTGGTTTGGTACGCGGCGGCTCGAACACCGGGGAGCTGTTTTTT
CASGLVRGGSNTGELFF
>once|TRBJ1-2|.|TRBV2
TGTGCCAGCAGGGCCGACAGCAGGAGCTACACCTTC
CASRADSRSYTF
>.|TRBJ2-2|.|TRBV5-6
TGTGCCAGCAGCCCTCTAGGGACGAACACCGGGGAGCTGTTTTTT
CASSPLGTNTGELFF
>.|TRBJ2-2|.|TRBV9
TGTGCCAGCAGCCCGAGGGACCCGGCGAACACCGGGGAGCTGTTTTTT
CASSPRDPANTGELFF
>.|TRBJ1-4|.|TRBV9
TGTGCCAGCAGCCGTGACCTTACAACTAATGAAAAACTGTTTTTT
CASSRDLTTNEKLFF
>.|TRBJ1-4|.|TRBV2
TGTGCCAGCAGTGTCCGGGACACTAATGAAAAACTGTTTTTT
CASSVRDTNEKLFF
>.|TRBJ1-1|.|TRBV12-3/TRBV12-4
TGTGCCAGCACGGCCGGAAGAGGAGCTTTCTTT
CASTAGRGAFF
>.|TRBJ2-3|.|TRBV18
TGTGCCAGCTCGCCGCCGGGATCTAACACAGATACGCAGTATTTT
CASSPPGSNTDTQYF
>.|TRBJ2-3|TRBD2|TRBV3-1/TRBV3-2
TGTGCCAGCAGCCAAGACACATTCAGCGGGGGGGCAGATACGCAGTATTTT
CASSQDTFSGGADTQYF
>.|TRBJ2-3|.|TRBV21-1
TGTGCCAGCAGCTCTAGAACGGTGCTAGCGGGGGGGCCGGGAGATACGCAGTATTTT
CASSSRTVLAGGPGDTQYF
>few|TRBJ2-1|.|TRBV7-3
TGTGCCAGCAGCTCCGGGGAGACGGCAGGGGAGCAGTTCTTC
CASSSGETAGEQFF
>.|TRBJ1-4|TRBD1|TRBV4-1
TGCGCCAGCAGCCAAAGAACGGGACAGGGGGATGAAAAACTGTTTTTT
CASSQRTGQGDEKLFF
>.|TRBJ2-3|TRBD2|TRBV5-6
TGTGCCAGCAGCTTGGGGGGACTATTCACAGATACGCAGTATTTT
CASSLGGLFTDTQYF
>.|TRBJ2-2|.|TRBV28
TGTGCCAGCGGGACAACGAACACCGGGGAGCTGTTTTTT
CASGTTNTGELFF
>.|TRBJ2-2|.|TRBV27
TGTGCCAGCAGTTTAGGGCGTAGTAGGGGCCTGGACACCGGGGAGCTGTTTTTT
CASSLGRSRGLDTGELFF
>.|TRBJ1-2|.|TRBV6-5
TGTGCCAGCAGGGCCGGGACGAGCTATGGCTACACCTTC
CASRAGTSYGYTF
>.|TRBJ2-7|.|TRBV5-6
TGTGCCAGCAGGTTGGGGCCTCTCGGGGGGCCGTACGAGCAGTACTTC
CASRLGPLGGPYEQYF
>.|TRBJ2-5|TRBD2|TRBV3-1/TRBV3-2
TGTGCCAGCAGACAAAGCGGGGGGACCCAAGAGACCCAGTACTTC
CASRQSGGTQETQYF
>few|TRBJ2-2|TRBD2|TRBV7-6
TGTGCCAGCAGCTCGGGACTAGTCGGGACCGGGGAGCTGTTTTTT
CASSSGLVGTGELFF
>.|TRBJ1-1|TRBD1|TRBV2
TGTGCCAGCAGTGGGGGTAGGGGGCCCTGGATAGGGACTGAAGCTTTCTTT
CASSGGRGPWIGTEAFF
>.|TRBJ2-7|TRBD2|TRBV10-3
TGTGCCATCACCGCCGGGGGGGACGAGCAGTACTTC
CAITAGGDEQYF
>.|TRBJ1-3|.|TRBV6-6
TGTGCCAGCAGAACGGACATCTCTGGAAACACCATATATTTT
CASRTDISGNTIYF
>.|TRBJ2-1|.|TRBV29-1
TGCAGCGTTGAAGCGACAGCCCGAGGGGTATACAATGAGCAGTTCTTC
CSVEATARGVYNEQFF
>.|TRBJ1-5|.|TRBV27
TGTGCCAGCAGTTTATCGGCTTTGGGGAATCAGCCCCAGCATTTT
CASSLSALGNQPQHF
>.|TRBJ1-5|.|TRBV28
TGTGCCAGCAGTTTGGGGGGTTCGAGCAATCAGCCCCAGCATTTT
CASSLGGSSNQPQHF
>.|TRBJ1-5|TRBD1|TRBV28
TGTGCCAGCACCCCTGTCGGGACAGGGTCAATAAGTCAGCCCCAGCATTTT
CASTPVGTGSISQPQHF
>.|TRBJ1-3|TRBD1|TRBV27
TGTGCCAGCAGACAGGGGGCTGGAAACACCATATATTTT
CASRQGAGNTIYF
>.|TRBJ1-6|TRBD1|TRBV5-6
TGTGCCAGCAGCCCGGACAGGGGCGGTCGTAATTCACCCCTCCACTTT
CASSPDRGGRNSPLHF
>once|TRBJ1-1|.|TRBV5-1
TGCGCCAGCAGCGGAGGGGGGAACACTGAAGCTTTCTTT
CASSGGGNTEAFF
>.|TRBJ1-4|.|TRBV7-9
TGTGCCAGCAGCAAAGGAAATGAAAAACTGTTTTTT
CASSKGNEKLFF
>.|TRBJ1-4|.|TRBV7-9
TGTGCCAGCAGCTTATTAGACTCCCCTAATGAAAAACTGTTTTTT
CASSLLDSPNEKLFF
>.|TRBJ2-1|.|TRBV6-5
TGTGCCAGCAGTCCGACAGAATACAATGAGCAGTTCTTC
CASSPTEYNEQFF
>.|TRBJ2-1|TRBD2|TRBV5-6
TGTGCCAGCAGCTTGGCCTGGACTAGCGGGGGGGCCCATGAGCAGTTCTTC
CASSLAWTSGGAHEQFF
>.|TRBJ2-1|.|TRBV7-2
TGTGCCAGCAGCCCCGCGACAGCCTACAATGAGCAGTTCTTC
CASSPATAYNEQFF